The sequence of this TCR beta chain was determined in a study of regulatory T cells in long-lasting Graves disease. Study observations and caveats: Persistent patients shared more public clonotypes (2,741) than new patients (approximately 900).

Assembly of TCR beta libraries relied on iRepertoire HTBI primers together with Arm-PCR of CDR3 regions. MiXCR was run by TCRdb on the multiplex PCR reads, yielding one entry per CDR3 protein. The table lists about 620,000 distinct CDR3 sequences, approximately 15% of them singletons. This clonotype was seen only a few times. Its antigen is unknown. Time point specified: newly diagnosed GD, antithyroid drugs for less than 3 months. Making the TCR library involved RNA that had been extracted from PBMCs. Investigators report Graves' disease was diagnosed under American Thyroid Association guidelines. These same data were also listed under a study on T cells in Graves' hyperthyroidism and ophthalmopathy. This second study says: The HTBI primer set served for first-round RT-PCR of the TCR CDR3.

This clonotype was sampled from a woman aged 30 to 39 with Graves disease. The material sequenced was peripheral blood mononuclear cells (PBMCs), taken at new diagnosis, from a patient treated with antithyroid drugs.

The CDR3 bases are TGTGCCAGCAGCCAGGAAAACACCGGGGAGCTGTTTTTT. Translation: CASSQENTGELFF. The chain is built from TRBV3-1 and TRBJ2-2, with D unresolved. CDR3 length: 13 amino acids. Trimming pared 3 bases from V and 2 bases from J, leaving 4 bases between. CDR1 and CDR2 from the germline V gene are LGHDT and YNNKEL (reference sequence).